This T cell receptor beta chain was sequenced during a study of shared clonotypes between healthy human individuals. With respect to this clone: This sample also contains other DNA sequences that code for the same CDR3.

This CDR3 region has 15 residues. Deletions cut 0 bases from V and 4 bases from J, with 13 bases between. Germline CDR1 is SGHRS and CDR2 is YFSETQ. The run depth of the assay was deep. This table comes from immunoSEQ multiplex PCR, and its TCRdb copy is limited to in-frame clones, with some not included. The sample has about 1.5 million clones, approximately 98% seen once. The sample consisted of naive CD4+ T cells sorted from blood. Subset described: CD45RA+ positively selected. The rearrangement links TRBV5-1 to TRBJ1-1, with D maybe TRBD1 (5 bases). The receptor was isolated from a man aged 25-45 years in good health. The CDR3 DNA sequence: TGCGCCAGCAGCTTGGAGGGAATCGGGGGCACTGAAGCTTTCTTT. Its translation is CASSLEGIGGTEAFF. The full variable domain, with the rest looked up from reference TRBV5-1 and TRBJ1-1, is KAGVTQTPRYLIKTRGQQVTLSCSPISGHRSVSWYQQTPGQGLQFLFEYFSETQRNKGNFPGRFSGRQFSNSRSEMNVSTLELGDSALYLCASSLEGIGGTEAFFGQGTRLTVV.